The 25 T cell receptor beta chains reported below all come from one sample, sequenced in a study of blood T cell repertoires in COVID-19. Libraries were prepared by immunoSEQ multiplex PCR; TCRdb keeps only in-frame clonotypes and omits some of them. The table includes about 300,000 clones, 80% to 90% detected once. Sequencing was performed on peripheral blood. The receptors derive from a woman aged 45-65 years with acute or convalescent COVID-19.

The chain has TRBV6-1 and TRBJ2-1; no firm D call. This CDR3 is 11 amino acids long. Trimming shortened V by 2 bases and J by 8 bases, and 4 bases separated the two germline ends. Germline V gene data show CDR1 as MNHNS and CDR2 as SASEGT. The CDR3 loop reads CASSEPDEQFF. For the CDR3, the DNA is TGTGCCAGCAGTGAACCGGATGAGCAGTTCTTC.

The chain uses TRBV6-6 and TRBJ1-4; D unresolved. Germline values: CDR1 MNHNY, CDR2 SVGAGI (reference sequence). V was clipped by 4 bases and J by 1 base, with 10 bases between them. This CDR3 comprises 15 residues. The CDR3 reads CASSSPGGTNEKLFF. DNA of the CDR3: TGTGCCAGCAGTTCCCCAGGAGGAACTAATGAAAAACTGTTTTTT.

This chain joins TRBV5-6 and TRBJ2-1, with 15 bases aligning to TRBD2. The CDR3 runs to 16 residues. Germline V lookup: CDR1 SGHDT, CDR2 YYEEEE. V shed 3 bases and J 8 bases; nucleotides not matched to a gene: 6. The CDR3 spells CASSYWTSGGADEQFF. The CDR3 DNA follows: TGTGCCAGCAGCTACTGGACTAGCGGGGGGGCAGATGAGCAGTTCTTC.

This chain joins TRBV4-1 and TRBJ2-3, with D tentatively TRBD2 (5 bases). The germline gives CDR1 MGHRA, CDR2 YSYEKL. This CDR3 is built from 16 residues. Trimming stripped 1 base from V and 3 bases from J, with 14 bases between. The CDR3 DNA follows: TGCGCCAGCAGCCAAGTATTTCGGGGTGGGACAGATACGCAGTATTTT. It translates to CASSQVFRGGTDTQYF.

The genes are TRBV12-5 and TRBJ2-1, with TRBD1 as a possible D gene (5 bases). Germline-derived CDR1 and CDR2 are LGHNT and FRNRAP. This CDR3 contains 13 residues. V lost 6 bases, J lost 12 bases, and 18 bases lay in between. The CDR3 protein is CASGPGARLGQFF. CDR3 in DNA: TGTGCTAGTGGCCCTGGGGCCCGTCTAGGGCAGTTCTTC.

Worth noting for this clone: The same CDR3 can be traced to other DNA sequences in this sample. V usage is TRBV30 and J usage is TRBJ1-5; D is unclear. CDR3 length: 13 amino acids. CDR1 and CDR2 from the germline V gene are GTSNPN and SVGIG (reference sequence). V was pared by 0 bases and J by 1 base, with 4 bases between. This chain's CDR3 is CAWSVQSNQPQHF. The CDR3 DNA is TGTGCCTGGAGTGTACAGAGCAATCAGCCCCAGCATTTT.

The V gene is TRBV2, the J gene TRBJ2-7, with TRBD1 identical over 11 bases. Unmatched junction bases numbered 4, after V lost 8 bases and J lost 4 bases. This CDR3 contains 13 residues. In germline, CDR1 is SNHLY, CDR2 FYNNEI. In nucleotides, the CDR3 is TGTGCCAGCGGCGGGACAGGGGGTTACGAGCAGTACTTC. This encodes CASGGTGGYEQYF.

This clone was detected a few times. This chain uses TRBV14 with TRBJ2-7, with a weak D call TRBD2 (5 bases). This CDR3 contains 15 residues. V was clipped by 1 base and J by 0 bases, with 10 bases between them. Germline assignment: CDR1 SGHDN and CDR2 FVKESK. The CDR3 is CASSQGKRFSYEQYF. The CDR3 bases are TGTGCCAGCAGCCAAGGGAAGCGGTTCTCCTACGAGCAGTACTTC.

This chain connects TRBV27 to TRBJ1-6; D uncertain. CDR3 length equals 14 residues. The germline CDR1 and CDR2 sequences are MNHEY and SMNVEV (reference sequence). V shed 5 bases and J shed 7 bases, with 12 bases lying between them. The DNA for the CDR3 is TGTGCCAGCAGTCCCTCCCGAGGAAATTCACCCCTCCACTTT. Its protein is CASSPSRGNSPLHF.

CDR3 loop: CASSPLVGRGQETQYF. The CDR3 DNA reads TGTGCCAGCAGCCCGCTCGTGGGCAGGGGGCAAGAGACCCAGTACTTC. This chain uses TRBV5-5 with TRBJ2-5; 7 nucleotides align to TRBD1. Per germline, CDR1 SGHKS and CDR2 YYEKEE (reference sequence). This CDR3 has 16 residues. V dropped 4 bases and J dropped 2; count of bases not matched to a gene: 11. Full variable domain (remainder filled in from reference TRBV5-5 and TRBJ2-5): DAGVTQSPTHLIKTRGQQVTLRCSPISGHKSVSWYQQVLGQGPQFIFQYYEKEERGRGNFPDRFSARQFPNYSSELNVNALLLGDSALYLCASSPLVGRGQETQYFGPGTRLLVL.

The J gene is TRBJ2-3, the V gene TRBV4-1; 14 bases map to TRBD2. There are 18 residues in the CDR3. V lost 1 base to trimming and J lost 3 bases; unmatched junction nucleotides: 6. The germline V gene encodes CDR1 MGHRA and CDR2 YSYEKL. Here the CDR3 DNA reads TGCGCCAGCAGCCAAGGTGGGACTAGCGGGGGAGGGACAGATACGCAGTATTTT. This encodes CASSQGGTSGGGTDTQYF.

The chain is built from TRBV6-5 and TRBJ2-5; a possible D gene is TRBD2 (6 bases). Germline CDR1 and CDR2: MNHEY and SVGAGI. The V gene lost 0 bases and the J gene lost 4 bases, with 15 bases spanning the gap. The CDR3 length is 16 residues. CDR3 coding DNA: TGTGCCAGCAGTTACTCGTTGGCGGGGAAAGGAGAGACCCAGTACTTC. Translation gives CASSYSLAGKGETQYF.

V usage is TRBV19 and J usage is TRBJ2-1; the match to TRBD1 covers 9 bases. Germline V gene lookup returns CDR1 LNHDA and CDR2 SQIVND (reference sequence). Trimming took 3 bases from V and 2 from J; bases not matched to a gene: 5. This CDR3 spans 16 amino acids. The CDR3 loop is CASSIERTGAYNEQFF. The DNA of the CDR3 is TGTGCCAGTAGTATTGAAAGGACAGGGGCCTACAATGAGCAGTTCTTC. Full variable domain (rest looked up from reference TRBV19 and TRBJ2-1): DGGITQSPKYLFRKEGQNVTLSCEQNLNHDAMYWYRQDPGQGLRLIYYSQIVNDFQKGDIAEGYSVSREKKESFPLTVTSAQKNPTAFYLCASSIERTGAYNEQFFGPGTRLTVL.

V is TRBV9 and J is TRBJ2-3, with 7 bases aligning to TRBD2. The CDR3 is made up of 14 amino acids. Germline V gives CDR1 SGDLS, CDR2 YYNGEE. J was trimmed by 1 base and V by 3 bases; bases with no gene match: 2. The DNA for the CDR3 is TGTGCCAGCAGCGCCCTAGCGGGCACAGATACGCAGTATTTT. Protein sequence: CASSALAGTDTQYF.

V and J are TRBV4-1 and TRBJ2-1; weak D call: TRBD2 (6 bases). The CDR3 totals 18 residues. Trimming removed 0 bases at V and 0 bases at J, with 15 bases between. Germline CDR1 and CDR2: MGHRA and YSYEKL. The CDR3 protein is CASSQDGASVSSYNEQFF. The CDR3 nucleotides are TGCGCCAGCAGCCAAGATGGGGCTAGCGTGAGCTCCTACAATGAGCAGTTCTTC.

The rearrangement uses TRBV7-9 and TRBJ2-5; the D gene is possibly TRBD1 (5 bases). V dropped 6 bases and J dropped 0 bases, with 8 bases sitting between them. CDR1 is SEHNR and CDR2 is FQNEAQ in the germline V gene (reference sequence). CDR3 length: 13 residues. The CDR3 nucleotides are TGTGCCAGCAGTTTGACAGACCAAGAGACCCAGTACTTC. Amino acids: CASSLTDQETQYF.

This chain joins TRBV7-8 and TRBJ2-5, with 8 bases aligning to TRBD1. This CDR3 spans 14 amino acids. The ends lost 5 bases at V and 1 base at J; junction bases unmatched: 3. CDR1 is SGHVS, CDR2 FQNEAQ, per germline. CDR3 sequence: CASSPGGPQETQYF. As DNA, the CDR3 is TGTGCCAGCAGCCCAGGGGGCCCCCAAGAGACCCAGTACTTC.

This clone was recorded once. The chain joins TRBV6-2 or TRBV6-3 to TRBJ2-3; TRBD1 might be the D (7 bases). V lost 5 bases and J 0 bases, leaving 18 bases between the germline ends. Germline CDR1 reads MNHEY; CDR2 reads SVGEGT. There are 17 residues in the CDR3. As DNA, the CDR3 is TGTGCCAGCAGTACCCCCCTACAGGGGACTAGCACAGATACGCAGTATTTT. Translated, it gives CASSTPLQGTSTDTQYF.

This chain joins TRBV27 and TRBJ2-5; 10 bases are a match to TRBD1. Per germline, CDR1 MNHEY and CDR2 SMNVEV (reference sequence). The CDR3 spans 15 residues. The ends lost 8 bases at V and 7 bases at J; junction bases unmatched: 13. The CDR3 DNA reads as TGTGCCAGCCCCTTCCGGGACAGGGGCTTCGGGACCCAGTACTTC. It specifies CASPFRDRGFGTQYF.

The V and J genes are TRBV3-1 (or the pseudogene TRBV3-2) and TRBJ2-7; D may be TRBD1 (6 bases). The CDR3 totals 16 residues. CDR1 LGHDT and CDR2 YNNKEL come from the germline V gene (reference sequence). V was shortened by 3 bases and J by 0 bases, with 15 bases between the two germline ends. The CDR3 loop reads CASSHPGTRSSYEQYF. The CDR3 nucleotides read TGTGCCAGCAGCCACCCCGGGACACGGAGCTCCTACGAGCAGTACTTC.

The chain has TRBV19 and TRBJ1-5, with D unresolved. CDR1 and CDR2 (germline): LNHDA, SQIVND (reference sequence). There are 12 residues in the CDR3. The V end lost 5 bases, the J end lost 5 bases, and 7 bases lay between the germline ends. The CDR3 sequence: CASSERDQPQHF. As DNA, the CDR3 is TGTGCCAGTAGTGAGAGGGATCAGCCCCAGCATTTT.

The V and J genes are TRBV24-1 and TRBJ1-5; TRBD1 matches 12 bases. The V and J ends lost 4 bases and 5 bases, in that order; junction bases with no gene match: 5. This CDR3 is built from 16 residues. Looked up from germline, CDR1 is KGHDR and CDR2 is SFDVKD. CDR3 in DNA: TGTGCCACCAGTGACCCGGGACAGGGGGCTCATCAGCCCCAGCATTTT. Protein product: CATSDPGQGAHQPQHF.

The chain is built from TRBV30 and TRBJ2-7; 9 bases match TRBD1. Germline V lookup: CDR1 GTSNPN, CDR2 SVGIG (reference sequence). The CDR3 sequence is 14 residues long. The trim removed 4 bases at V and 5 bases at J, leaving 9 bases unmatched. The CDR3 is CAWTPQGALNEQYF. For the CDR3, the DNA is TGTGCCTGGACCCCACAGGGGGCGCTTAACGAGCAGTACTTC.

The V call is TRBV6-5, the J call TRBJ1-2; D call uncertain. The CDR3 sequence is 15 residues long. Between the trimmed V and J ends, which lost 6 bases and 7 bases, there was a span of 21 bases. The germline V gene has CDR1 MNHEY and CDR2 SVGAGI. CDR3 DNA: TGTGCCAGCAGACGCGGACGAAGTTGGGCGGGTGGCTACACCTTC. Protein sequence: CASRRGRSWAGGYTF.

The chain employs TRBV29-1 and TRBJ1-1, with TRBD1 matching 8 bases. Trimming took 2 bases from V and 8 from J; bases not matched to a gene: 10. CDR3 length equals 14 residues. Germline CDR1 reads SQVTM; CDR2 reads ANQGSEA. The CDR3 DNA reads TGCAGCGTTGAAACGAGGACAGGGACGGGAGAAGCTTTCTTT. Amino acid sequence: CSVETRTGTGEAFF. The complete variable domain, with remaining parts taken from reference TRBV29-1 and TRBJ1-1, reads SAVISQKPSRDICQRGTSLTIQCQVDSQVTMMFWYRQQPGQSLTLIATANQGSEATYESGFVIDKFPISRPNLTFSTLTVSNMSPEDSSIYLCSVETRTGTGEAFFGQGTRLTVV.